Below, one T cell receptor (beta chain) is given with its context. What it binds is not known. Baseline, cycle 4 day 1, and cycle 7 day 1 were the blood sampling points. Repertoires were generated with immunoSEQ multiplex PCR, while TCRdb's copy carries only in-frame clones and drops some. The sample has around 71,000 clones, around four fifths seen once. This sample is drawn from a study of OX40 agonist ivuxolimab in advanced cancers. Study as a whole: Past anti-PD-1, anti-PD-L1 or anti-CTLA-4 therapy was accepted, and 35% to 45% had received some. Study outcomes and limitations: A proportion of nonresponders additionally exhibited low normalized T-cell clonal expansion. There was clonal expansion of CD4+ and CD8+ blood T cells by week 6 at 0.1 to 3.0 mg/kg.

This receptor was obtained from an adult with an advanced solid tumor such as melanoma, head and neck, liver or kidney cancer. Sequencing was performed on CD4+ or CD8+ T cells sorted from blood, taken in a trial of the OX40 agonist ivuxolimab.

The CDR3 DNA is TGTGCCAGCAGTTACCCCCCTAGCGGGGACTACGAGCAGTACTTC. Protein sequence: CASSYPPSGDYEQYF. The chain carries TRBV6-5 and TRBJ2-7, with 9 bases matching TRBD2. The CDR3 loop spans 15 amino acids. CDR1 is MNHEY and CDR2 is SVGAGI in the germline V gene. The ends lost 2 bases at V and 3 bases at J; junction bases unmatched: 5.